Given below is one TCR beta chain in context. The antigen is not known. The repertoire was sequenced with immunoSEQ multiplex PCR; TCRdb's copy has only in-frame clones and lacks some. This table has about 97,000 clones, about 87% appearing once. Collection occurred without any documented infections or immune events in donors. The sample originates from a study of identifying expanded T cells in peripheral blood. Findings and limits, study-wide: Approximately two-week clone count variance significantly increased as total template count grew. Over about two and four weeks, about 16 and 20 clones changed, versus approximately 1.2 between replicates.

V shed 4 bases, J shed 7 bases, and the junction held 20 bases outside the gene matches. The germline CDR1 and CDR2 sequences are SNHLY and FYNNEI. The CDR3 runs 19 residues. The TCR was taken from a person aged 18 to 70 in good health. The rearrangement links TRBV2 to TRBJ1-4, with 8 bases matching TRBD1. Sequenced material: blood. The chain's CDR3 is CASSALRGQGEGRGEKLFF. Here the CDR3 DNA reads TGTGCCAGCAGTGCATTACGCGGACAGGGAGAAGGTCGAGGTGAAAAACTGTTTTTT.